This T cell receptor (beta chain) was profiled in a study of T cells after yellow fever vaccination. This clonotype was found a few times. CDR3 length equals 15 residues. The germline gives CDR1 MRHNA, CDR2 SNTAGT. The trim removed 0 bases at V and 3 bases at J, leaving 2 bases unmatched. One entry per CDR3 protein results from TCRdb running MiXCR on the 5' RACE reads. The data show more than 350,000 distinct CDR3 sequences, approximately 10% seen once. The V gene is TRBV6-4, the J gene TRBJ2-3; TRBD1 aligns across 8 bases. The clonotype was recovered from a man between 18 and 29 years old who received the YFV17D yellow fever vaccine. Sequences were derived from PBMCs, sampled on the day of the first yellow fever vaccination. The CDR3 protein is CASSDSQGATDTQYF. The CDR3, as DNA: TGTGCCAGCAGTGACTCTCAGGGGGCAACAGATACGCAGTATTTT.